These 10 T cell receptor beta chains came from one sample sequenced in a study of CD8+ T cells in alopecia areata. RNA extraction was followed by reverse transcription into cDNA, which acted as the sequencing template. Sequencing used immunoSEQ multiplex PCR; TCRdb keeps in-frame clones, though not all of them. This repertoire holds some 110,000 clones, and none appear only once. The specimen sequenced was lesional skin. Receptors originate from a C3H/HeJ mouse with alopecia areata. The mouse strain carries the MHC haplotype H2-k.

As regards this clone: The genes and germline here are from mouse. The read halts 4 residues ahead of the CDR3 end, with the missing end drawn from the germline J gene. V gene TRBV1 combines with J gene TRBJ2-5, with 9 bases lining up with TRBD2. Trimming removed 6 bases from V and 0 bases from J; junction bases left unmatched: 4. This CDR3 comprises 15 residues. Germline loops: CDR1 NSQYPW, CDR2 LRSPGD (reference sequence). CDR3 DNA (partial): TGCACCTGCAGGGACTGGGGAGTTAACCAAGAC. Amino acid sequence: CTCRDWGVNQD. From start to end, the CDR3 is CTCRDWGVNQDTQYF.

Of note for this clone: Gene names follow the mouse nomenclature. Partial CDR3 DNA: TGTGCCAGCAGCGTCAGGGGATCAAACACA. Its protein is CASSVRGSNT. The whole CDR3 protein is CASSVRGSNTEVFF. V and J are TRBV13-1 and TRBJ1-1; D may be TRBD1 (6 bases). Read data end 4 residues before the CDR3 end; the end is taken from the germline J gene. The V gene's germline CDR1 is NSHNY and CDR2 SYGAGN. Deletions cut 5 bases from V and 0 bases from J, with 11 bases between. This CDR3 is 14 amino acids long.

A remark on this clone: The genes and germline here are from mouse. The sequenced fragment ends 4 residues before the CDR3 boundary, so the rest is inferred from the germline J gene. The chain combines TRBV13-3 with TRBJ2-4; weak D call: TRBD1 (5 bases). The CDR3 consists of 14 residues. Deletions cut 6 bases from V and 0 bases from J, with 11 bases between. Germline CDR1 NNHDY, CDR2 SYVADS. The sequenced CDR3 bases are TGTGCCAGCACGCAGGGTGAAAGTCAAAAC. Its translation: CASTQGESQN. The CDR3, in full, reads CASTQGESQNTLYF.

Notes on this clone: Any gene name here is a mouse gene name. The CDR3 end lies 4 residues beyond the end of the read and is filled in from the germline J gene. This rearrangement joins TRBV19 to TRBJ2-7; 11 bases line up with TRBD2. The CDR3 consists of 14 residues. CDR1 is FNHDT and CDR2 is SITEND in the germline V gene (reference sequence). The DNA read from the CDR3 is TGTGCCAGCACCCAGGACTGGGGGGATTAT. This sequence encodes CASTQDWGDY. The whole CDR3 protein reads CASTQDWGDYEQYF.

This clone occurred a few times. TCRdb and the translated DNA give different amino acids at residue 10; the protein presented here is the one translated from the DNA. Mouse names are used for the genes. The CDR3 goes on 3 residues after the read ends, and that part is filled in from the germline J gene. V is TRBV13-3 and J is TRBJ1-6, with D possibly matching TRBD1 (6 bases). TRBJ1-6 is reported as an ORF; its role is uncertain. In germline, CDR1 is NNHDY, CDR2 SYVADS. The CDR3 spans 13 residues. Deletions cut 3 bases from V and 8 bases from J, with 9 bases between. CDR3 amino acids: CASSGRTDSPLYF. The sequenced part of the CDR3 DNA is TGTGCCAGCAGTGGGCGGACAGATTCGCCC.

This clone appeared many times. The genes and germline here are from mouse. The CDR3 end lies 4 residues beyond the end of the read and is filled in from the germline J gene. The chain carries TRBV13-3 and TRBJ1-2, with D possibly being TRBD1 (6 bases). Between the trimmed V and J ends, which lost 7 bases and 0 bases, there was a span of 10 bases. CDR1 and CDR2 (germline): NNHDY, SYVADS. The CDR3 sequence is 13 residues long. The DNA read from the CDR3 is TGTGCCAGCCTGGGACATACAAACTCC. Translated: CASLGHTNS. The full CDR3 protein reads CASLGHTNSDYTF.

This clone was picked up a small number of times. Each gene name is a mouse one. The CDR3 end is not reached by the read, which stops 4 residues before it; the germline J gene fills it in. V gene TRBV19 combines with J gene TRBJ1-1; D not resolved. The CDR3 loop spans 11 amino acids. V lost 6 bases and J 2 bases, leaving 5 bases between the germline ends. From germline, CDR1 is FNHDT and CDR2 SITEND (reference sequence). The CDR3 DNA, read in part, is TGTGCCAGCACCCATAACACA. It codes for CASTHNT. The full CDR3 is CASTHNTEVFF.

For this clone: Mouse germline and gene names are used. The read finishes 4 residues shy of the CDR3 end, and the germline J gene is used to complete it. The chain uses TRBV13-1 and TRBJ1-4; the D gene is possibly TRBD1 (6 bases). The CDR3 is 16 residues long. Deletions cut 0 bases from V and 2 bases from J, with 11 bases between. From germline, CDR1 is NSHNY and CDR2 SYGAGN. CDR3 amino acids: CASSDATGNSNERLFF. CDR3 DNA, as far as it was read: TGTGCCAGCAGTGATGCTACAGGGAACTCCAACGAA.

This clone occurred a few times. Gene names refer to mouse genes. The CDR3 goes on 4 residues after the read ends, and that part is filled in from the germline J gene. The chain is built from TRBV19 and TRBJ1-2; a weak D match, TRBD1 (5 bases). CDR1 and CDR2 from the germline V gene are FNHDT and SITEND (reference sequence). The CDR3 has 12 amino acids. The CDR3 sequence is CASSTPGNDYTF. The CDR3 bases that were read are TGTGCCAGCAGTACCCCAGGGAAC.

The table lists this clone with a few counts. The gene names here belong to mouse. The read comes to an end 4 residues before the CDR3 does, leaving the germline J gene to fill in the end. This chain connects TRBV19 to TRBJ2-3, with D perhaps matching TRBD2 (6 bases). Germline V lookup: CDR1 FNHDT, CDR2 SITEND (reference sequence). Trimming removed 5 bases at V and 0 bases at J, with 10 bases between. The CDR3 has 14 amino acids. CDR3 loop: CASRTGTSAETLYF. The sequenced CDR3 bases are TGTGCCAGCAGGACTGGAACTAGTGCAGAA.